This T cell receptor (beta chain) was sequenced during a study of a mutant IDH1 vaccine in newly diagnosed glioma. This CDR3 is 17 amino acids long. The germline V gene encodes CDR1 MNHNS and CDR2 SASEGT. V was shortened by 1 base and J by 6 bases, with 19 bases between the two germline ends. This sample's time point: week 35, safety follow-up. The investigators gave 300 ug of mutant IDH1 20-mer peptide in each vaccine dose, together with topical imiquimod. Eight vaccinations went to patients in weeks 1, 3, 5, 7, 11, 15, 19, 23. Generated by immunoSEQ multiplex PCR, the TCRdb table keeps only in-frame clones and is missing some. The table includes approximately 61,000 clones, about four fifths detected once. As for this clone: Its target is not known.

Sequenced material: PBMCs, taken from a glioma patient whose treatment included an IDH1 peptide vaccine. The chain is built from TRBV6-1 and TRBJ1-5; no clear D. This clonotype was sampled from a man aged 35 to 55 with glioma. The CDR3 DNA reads TGTGCCAGCAGTGAAGACCTCAATCCGAGGCGGGCTCAGCCCCAGCATTTT. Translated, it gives CASSEDLNPRRAQPQHF.